The subject of this entry is one T cell receptor (beta chain). Trimming cost V 1 base and J 9 bases, with 10 bases left between them. The CDR3 is 12 amino acids. CDR1 is SGHNT, CDR2 YYREEE, per germline (reference sequence). The age range of participants was about 18 to 100 years, with residence in roughly 25 US areas. Researchers sorted participants into cohorts using their self-reported clinical history. The sample is drawn from a study of blood T cell repertoires in COVID-19. Study information: From T cells, B-cell-depleted T cells, or PBMCs came the material, which was cDNA or gDNA.

Per the original methods: Cell counts per sample came from amplifying reference gene primers. Libraries were prepared by immunoSEQ multiplex PCR; TCRdb keeps only in-frame clonotypes and omits some of them. That table supplies the V and J calls and clone size; D and trimming were determined from the DNA. There are 250,000 to 300,000 clones in the sample; around 84% occur only once, and approximately 4.5% lies in the top ten. Sequenced: PBMCs or T cells enriched from blood (not recorded which). This sequence originates from a man aged 25 to 40 with acute COVID-19. The chain is built from TRBV5-4 and TRBJ1-2, with no clear D. The CDR3 DNA is TGTGCCAGCAGCTTGCCGTTGAACAGCTACACCTTC. Its translation: CASSLPLNSYTF.